This T cell receptor (beta chain) was profiled in a study of blood T cell repertoires in COVID-19. The overall study: Spain, Italy and the United States supplied samples that represented acute and convalescent COVID-19. T cells, B-cell-depleted T cells, or PBMCs provided the cDNA or gDNA that served as material.

Profiling relied on immunoSEQ multiplex PCR, and the TCRdb table lists in-frame clones only, not all of them. The sample records over 100,000 clones, roughly 80% being singletons. The clonotype comes from an older woman with acute or convalescent COVID-19. Sequences were obtained from peripheral blood.

The CDR3 sequence: CASTPGTGNSPLHF. DNA for the CDR3: TGTGCCAGCACCCCCGGGACAGGGAATTCACCCCTCCACTTT. The J gene is TRBJ1-6, the V gene TRBV27; 9 nucleotides line up with TRBD1. V lost 7 bases and J lost 7; bases outside the gene matches: 5. The CDR3 totals 14 residues. Germline assignment: CDR1 MNHEY and CDR2 SMNVEV (reference sequence).